The subject of this entry is one TCR beta chain. Its antigen is not identified. This entry comes from a study of OX40 agonist ivuxolimab in advanced cancers. Study context: It was ivuxolimab, an agonistic anti-OX40 (CD134) antibody, that patients were treated with. Patients treated during dose escalation were battling hepatocellular carcinoma, melanoma, renal cell or head and neck cancer.

Profiled with immunoSEQ multiplex PCR; TCRdb holds only in-frame clones, not every one. The table includes 44,000 or so clones, approximately 85% detected once. Findings and caveats of the study: Still undetermined is the antigen specificity of the expanded peripheral T cells. There was clonal expansion of CD4+ and CD8+ blood T cells by week 6 at 0.1 to 3.0 mg/kg.

The source material was CD4+ or CD8+ T cells sorted from blood, sampled in a trial of the OX40 agonist ivuxolimab. The sequence was collected from an adult with an advanced solid tumor such as melanoma, head and neck, liver or kidney cancer.

The chain's CDR3 is CAISVGDGGWYGYTF. DNA of the CDR3: TGTGCCATCAGTGTAGGGGACGGTGGTTGGTATGGCTACACCTTC. The chain links TRBV10-3 to TRBJ1-2; a possible D gene is TRBD1 (5 bases). Trimming pared 4 bases from V and 5 bases from J, leaving 17 bases between. Looked up from germline, CDR1 is ENHRY and CDR2 is SYGVKD. The CDR3 runs to 15 residues.